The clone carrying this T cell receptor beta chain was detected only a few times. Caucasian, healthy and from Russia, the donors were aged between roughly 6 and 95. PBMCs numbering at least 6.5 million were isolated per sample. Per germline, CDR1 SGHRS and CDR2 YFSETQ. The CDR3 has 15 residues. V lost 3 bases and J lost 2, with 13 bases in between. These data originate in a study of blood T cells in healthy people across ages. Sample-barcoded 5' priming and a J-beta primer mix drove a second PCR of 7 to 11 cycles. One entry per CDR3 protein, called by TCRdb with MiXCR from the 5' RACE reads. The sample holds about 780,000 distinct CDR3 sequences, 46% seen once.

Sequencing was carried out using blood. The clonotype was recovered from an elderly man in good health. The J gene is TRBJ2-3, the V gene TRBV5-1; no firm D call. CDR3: CASSWTELVTDTQYF. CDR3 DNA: TGCGCCAGCAGCTGGACGGAGTTGGTCACAGATACGCAGTATTTT.